This T cell receptor beta chain was recovered during a study of shared clonotypes between healthy human individuals. Measured with immunoSEQ multiplex PCR; TCRdb has only the in-frame clones, and not every one. The sample includes about half a million clones, 79% seen only once; the top ten take 12%. This clone occurred once. Its specificity is unknown. Between the trimmed V and J ends, which lost 5 bases and 1 base, there was a span of 12 bases. Germline lookup yields CDR1 MNHEY and CDR2 SVGAGI. This CDR3 comprises 15 residues. Study results and limitations: Few donors restricted represented genetic and exposure-history diversity. Investigators collected only blood, and repertoires in tissues likely differ.

The TCR originated in a middle-aged woman in good health. Some clones in this sample may be carry-over from other donors' samples. The sample was PBMCs. The chain employs TRBV6-5 and TRBJ2-4; no clear D gene. The CDR3, as DNA: TGTGCCAGCAGTACCCCGGCGGCCGCCAAAAACATTCAGTACTTC. It encodes CASSTPAAAKNIQYF.